Presented here are 18 T cell receptor beta chains from one specimen sequenced in a study of regulatory T cells in long-lasting Graves disease (dated by TCRdb to the early 2020s). Library method: multiplex PCR. Sequenced using an Illumina HiSeq 4000. iRepertoire HTBI primers and Arm-PCR amplification of CDR3 regions were used to construct TCR beta libraries. TCRdb's own reprocessing of the public reads used fastp at Q25 and MiXCR and kept productive beta chains. Under each unique CDR3 protein, matching rows form one entry showing the most common genes and DNA. This sample comprises a few hundred thousand distinct CDR3 sequences, about 21% of them detected only once. 13% to 15% of the sample belongs to the ten largest clones. Read against the paper, the sample's time point label means: persistent/refractory GD, antithyroid drugs over 5 years with positive TRAb. For both TCR sequencing and RNA sequencing, RNA was extracted from PBMCs in TRIzol.

Sequencing used peripheral blood mononuclear cells (PBMCs), obtained when the disease was refractory, from a patient treated with antithyroid drugs. The receptors were gathered from a female donor with Graves disease.

V and J are TRBV5-1 and TRBJ2-5, with TRBD2 matching over 8 bases. The germline CDR1 and CDR2 sequences are SGHRS and YFSETQ. The V gene end was trimmed by 4 bases and the J gene end by 0 bases; junction bases not matched to a gene: 5. This CDR3 is 15 amino acids long. This CDR3 reads CASSERGLDQETQYF. CDR3 in DNA: TGCGCCAGCAGCGAGCGGGGGCTTGACCAAGAGACCCAGTACTTC.

The chain is built from TRBV24-1 and TRBJ2-5; 11 nucleotides align to TRBD2. Germline CDR1 is KGHDR and CDR2 is SFDVKD. CDR3 length: 16 residues. V gave up 2 bases and J gave up 1 base; unmatched junction bases: 2. In DNA form, the CDR3 reads TGTGCCACCAGTGATTCGGGACTAGCGGCCCAAGAGACCCAGTACTTC. Protein: CATSDSGLAAQETQYF.

Regarding this clonotype: At one of its ends the junction is not consistent with the germline gene, which may arise from a read error. The chain employs TRBV2 and TRBJ2-7, with TRBD2 identical over 8 bases. This CDR3 region has 17 residues. Germline loops: CDR1 SNHLY, CDR2 FYNNEI. CDR3 coding DNA: TGTGCCAGAAGTGACTCCCGGGGGGGACCAATTACCTACGAGCAGTACTTC. Protein product: CARSDSRGGPITYEQYF.

The rearrangement joins TRBV12-3 or TRBV12-4 to TRBJ2-3; 9 bases line up with TRBD1. Trimming cost V 4 bases and J 6 bases; bases outside gene matches: 8. The CDR3 is 15 amino acids. CDR3 DNA: TGTGCCAGCAGTTACCCGGGACAGGGTCAGGATACGCAGTATTTT. The encoded protein is CASSYPGQGQDTQYF.

This clonotype came up many times. This chain uses TRBV10-3 with TRBJ1-4; D uncertain. This CDR3 is 11 amino acids long. Germline lookup yields CDR1 ENHRY and CDR2 SYGVKD. The germline V and J ends were trimmed by 6 bases and 8 bases, with 7 bases remaining between them. The CDR3 nucleotides are TGTGCCATCAGGGGTTTCGAAAAACTGTTTTTT. Translation gives CAIRGFEKLFF.

The CDR3 loop is CASSDRFGGRAGETQYF. In DNA, the CDR3 is TGTGCCAGCAGTGATAGGTTCGGCGGGAGGGCCGGAGAGACCCAGTACTTC. The chain carries TRBV25-1 and TRBJ2-5; 9 bases line up with TRBD2. CDR1 is MGHDK, CDR2 SYGVNS, per germline. With 3 bases clipped from V and 4 bases from J, the junction kept 12 bases outside the gene matches. The CDR3 covers 17 residues.

This clonotype was seen many times. CDR3 sequence reads: CATSKGYTEAFF. CDR3 nucleotides: TGTGCCACCAGCAAGGGGTACACTGAAGCTTTCTTT. The chain is built from TRBV15 and TRBJ1-1, with D perhaps matching TRBD1 (5 bases). Trimming shortened V by 4 bases and J by 3 bases, and 6 bases separated the two germline ends. Germline V gene data show CDR1 as LNHNV and CDR2 as YYDKDF (reference sequence). CDR3 length: 12 amino acids.

A remark on this clonotype: A much larger clone is a single base away; this may be a read error. This chain connects TRBV2 to TRBJ2-2, with D possibly TRBD2 on 6 matching bases. Germline CDR1 is SNHLY and CDR2 is FYNNEI. This CDR3 region has 16 residues. CDR3 DNA: TGTGCCGGCAGTGAAGCGGAGGGTCGGGGAACCGGGGGGCTGTTTTTT. Its protein product is CAGSEAEGRGTGGLFF.

This clonotype was seen repeatedly, ten times or more. V and J are TRBV28 and TRBJ2-7; 8 nucleotides line up with TRBD2. The V and J ends lost 5 bases and 1 base, in that order; junction bases with no gene match: 10. This CDR3 has 16 amino acids. The V gene's germline CDR1 is MDHEN and CDR2 SYDVKM. Written as DNA, the CDR3 is TGTGCCAGCAGTCCCACTTCGGGAGGGGTTTCCTACGAGCAGTACTTC. It codes for CASSPTSGGVSYEQYF.

At least ten counts were recorded for this clonotype. The CDR3 is CASSLPDRLGYTF. The CDR3 nucleotides are TGTGCCAGCAGCCTCCCGGACAGGTTAGGCTACACCTTC. The chain recombines TRBV28 with TRBJ1-2; 7 bases are a match to TRBD1. V lost 6 bases and J lost 8; bases outside the gene matches: 9. The CDR3 is made up of 13 amino acids. CDR1 and CDR2 from the germline V gene are MDHEN and SYDVKM.

This clonotype was seen ten or more times. The chain carries TRBV19 and TRBJ1-2; D may be TRBD1 (6 bases). Trimming left V 5 bases short and J 4 bases short, with 14 bases between. The germline V gene encodes CDR1 LNHDA and CDR2 SQIVND (reference sequence). There are 14 residues in the CDR3. The DNA of the CDR3 is TGTGCCAGTAGTTACTCGTCGGACAGCTATGGCTACACCTTC. This translates into CASSYSSDSYGYTF. Using reference TRBV19 and TRBJ1-2 for the parts outside the CDR3, the full variable domain is DGGITQSPKYLFRKEGQNVTLSCEQNLNHDAMYWYRQDPGQGLRLIYYSQIVNDFQKGDIAEGYSVSREKKESFPLTVTSAQKNPTAFYLCASSYSSDSYGYTFGSGTRLTVV.

Concerning this clonotype: Since a much larger clone is just one base distant, this may be a read error. The chain combines TRBV3-1 with TRBJ1-1, with D maybe TRBD1 (5 bases). The CDR3 is 14 amino acids. Germline-derived CDR1 and CDR2 are LGHDT and YNNKEL (reference sequence). CDR3 amino acids: CASSQRGPNTGAFF. CDR3 bases: TGTGCCAGCAGCCAACGGGGACCAAATACTGGAGCTTTCTTT.

The rearrangement joins TRBV11-2 to TRBJ2-2, with D perhaps matching TRBD1 or TRBD2 (5 bases each). CDR1 and CDR2 from the germline V gene are SGHAT and FQNNGV. This CDR3 region has 15 residues. Trimming cost V 5 bases and J 6 bases, with 16 bases left between them. The CDR3 nucleotides read TGTGCCAGCAGCCAAGATCAGTGGGGACCCGGGGAGCTGTTTTTT. It codes for CASSQDQWGPGELFF.

J is TRBJ2-7 and V is TRBV25-1, with unresolved D. Trimming removed 3 bases at V and 2 bases at J, with 11 bases between. Germline CDR1 MGHDK, CDR2 SYGVNS. The CDR3 consists of 14 residues. CDR3 sequence reads: CASSDVTQAYEQYF. The CDR3, as DNA: TGTGCCAGCAGTGATGTCACGCAAGCCTACGAGCAGTACTTC.

This clonotype was counted at least ten times. The chain recombines TRBV9 with TRBJ2-5, with D possibly TRBD1 on 6 matching bases. This CDR3 is 16 amino acids long. Trimming took 3 bases from V and 0 from J, leaving 15 bases between them. Per germline, CDR1 SGDLS and CDR2 YYNGEE. This CDR3 reads CASSATGFRYQETQYF. The CDR3 coding sequence is TGTGCCAGCAGCGCTACAGGGTTCCGGTACCAAGAGACCCAGTACTTC.

This clonotype was found many times. The V call is TRBV27, the J call TRBJ1-1, with D perhaps TRBD1 (5 bases). Trimming removed 6 bases at V and 4 bases at J, with 9 bases between. Germline CDR1 and CDR2: MNHEY and SMNVEV (reference sequence). The CDR3 consists of 12 residues. The DNA of the CDR3 is TGTGCCAGCAGCACGGGGGGCACTGAAGCTTTCTTT. Translation: CASSTGGTEAFF.

The V call is TRBV5-1, the J call TRBJ2-4, with D maybe TRBD1 (5 bases). V was cut by 0 bases and J by 4 bases, with 23 bases left in between. Germline CDR1 reads SGHRS; CDR2 reads YFSETQ. This CDR3 contains 19 residues. Written as DNA, the CDR3 is TGCGCCAGCAGCTTGGTACCAGGGCTGTGGACCAATATGAAAAACATTCAGTACTTC. Translated: CASSLVPGLWTNMKNIQYF.

The table lists this clonotype with a few counts. This chain joins TRBV20-1 and TRBJ1-3, with D unresolved. Trimming stripped 2 bases from V and 1 base from J, with 9 bases between. Per the germline V gene, CDR1 is DFQATT and CDR2 is SNEGSKA (reference sequence). CDR3 length equals 14 residues. The CDR3 spells CSARTVGSGNTIYF. Here the CDR3 DNA reads TGCAGTGCTAGAACGGTGGGGTCTGGAAACACCATATATTTT.